These 23 T cell receptor beta chains were sequenced from one sample in a study of blood T cell repertoires in COVID-19. Sequencing used immunoSEQ multiplex PCR; TCRdb keeps in-frame clones, though not all of them. Altogether over 300,000 clones are present, roughly 90% being singletons, with the ten largest covering roughly 0.97%. Sequenced: PBMCs or T cells enriched from blood (not recorded which). These receptors all stem from a woman in her thirties with acute COVID-19.

Turning to this clone: The same CDR3 also results from other DNA sequences found in this sample. V is TRBV7-2 and J is TRBJ1-1; TRBD1 matches at 8 bases. Trimming took 1 base from V and 5 from J; bases not matched to a gene: 6. This CDR3 has 15 amino acids. CDR1 is SGHTA, CDR2 FQGNSA, per germline. CDR3 in DNA: TGTGCCAGCAGCTTAGTTTCAACAGGGGGTACTGAAGCTTTCTTT. Its protein product is CASSLVSTGGTEAFF.

This chain connects TRBV9 to TRBJ1-1; possible D gene TRBD1, 5 bases. Looked up from germline, CDR1 is SGDLS and CDR2 is YYNGEE. The CDR3 is made up of 14 amino acids. The germline V and J ends were trimmed by 3 bases and 8 bases, with 17 bases remaining between them. CDR3 sequence reads: CASSASGRPFEAFF. The CDR3 nucleotides read TGTGCCAGCAGCGCATCAGGGCGCCCTTTCGAAGCTTTCTTT.

This chain connects TRBV29-1 to TRBJ1-1, with D unclear. Germline V gives CDR1 SQVTM, CDR2 ANQGSEA. The CDR3 runs to 11 residues. V was clipped by 6 bases and J by 5 bases, with 10 bases between them. The CDR3 spells CSVVPETEAFF. The CDR3 DNA is TGCAGCGTCGTCCCTGAGACTGAAGCTTTCTTT.

V and J are TRBV3-1 (or the pseudogene TRBV3-2) and TRBJ1-5; 11 bases map to TRBD1. After removal of 5 bases from V and 6 bases from J, the junction contained 6 bases not matched to a gene. The CDR3 length is 15 residues. Germline V gene lookup returns CDR1 LGHDT and CDR2 YNNKEL (reference sequence). The CDR3: CASSRTGGAVQPQHF. The CDR3 nucleotides read TGTGCCAGCAGCAGGACAGGGGGCGCGGTTCAGCCCCAGCATTTT.

The chain carries TRBV6-5 and TRBJ2-7, with 7 bases identical to TRBD1. Germline CDR1 and CDR2: MNHEY and SVGAGI. V lost 6 bases, J lost 2 bases, and 7 bases stayed unmatched. This CDR3 contains 14 residues. The CDR3 protein is CASSLAGQAYEQYF. The CDR3 DNA is TGTGCCAGCAGCCTAGCAGGACAGGCCTACGAGCAGTACTTC.

CDR3 coding DNA: TGTGCCAGCGGCCTTAGCGATACTGAGCAGTTCTTC. Protein product: CASGLSDTEQFF. The rearrangement links TRBV7-2 to TRBJ2-1; tentative D call: TRBD2 (5 bases). This CDR3 contains 12 residues. V lost 8 bases and J lost 9, with 14 bases in between. Germline CDR1 SGHTA, CDR2 FQGNSA.

This chain connects TRBV24-1 to TRBJ2-5; 11 bases agree with TRBD2. V was clipped by 3 bases and J by 3 bases; unmatched bases: 8. Germline assignment: CDR1 KGHDR and CDR2 SFDVKD. The CDR3 consists of 17 residues. The CDR3 region has the DNA TGTGCCACCAGTGATCCCATGGGGACTAGCGGAGAAGAGACCCAGTACTTC. Protein product: CATSDPMGTSGEETQYF.

The J gene is TRBJ1-3, the V gene TRBV5-1; D possibly corresponds to TRBD1 (6 bases). Trimming took 4 bases from V and 6 from J, leaving 17 bases between them. Germline assignment: CDR1 SGHRS and CDR2 YFSETQ. This CDR3 spans 15 amino acids. CDR3 amino acids: CASSRAGAGENTIYF. In DNA form, the CDR3 reads TGCGCCAGCAGCAGAGCCGGGGCAGGGGAAAACACCATATATTTT.

The chain uses TRBV18 and TRBJ2-5, with D possibly being TRBD2 (6 bases). V dropped 3 bases and J dropped 2 bases, with 10 bases sitting between them. The germline gives CDR1 KGHSH, CDR2 LQKENI. The CDR3 has 14 residues. The CDR3, as DNA: TGTGCCAGCTCACCCGGGACTGCTCAAGAGACCCAGTACTTC. Its protein product is CASSPGTAQETQYF.

The chain carries TRBV6-4 and TRBJ1-2, with a possible D match to TRBD1 (6 bases). Germline V gene sequence: CDR1 MRHNA, CDR2 SNTAGT. This CDR3 is 13 amino acids long. The V and J ends lost 3 bases and 4 bases respectively, with 9 bases between them. In DNA form, the CDR3 reads TGTGCCAGCAGTGAGTCGACAGGCTATGGCTACACCTTC. Translated: CASSESTGYGYTF.

The chain employs TRBV7-9 and TRBJ2-7; a possible D gene is TRBD2 (6 bases). Looked up from germline, CDR1 is SEHNR and CDR2 is FQNEAQ (reference sequence). The CDR3 runs 13 residues. V gave up 2 bases and J gave up 7 bases, with 12 bases separating them. In nucleotides, the CDR3 is TGTGCCAGCAGCTTACGGGGCGGAGGGGAGCAGTACTTC. Its protein product is CASSLRGGGEQYF.

The chain employs TRBV2 and TRBJ1-5, with 10 positions matching TRBD1. From germline, CDR1 is SNHLY and CDR2 FYNNEI. The CDR3 has 16 residues. With 2 bases clipped from V and 0 bases from J, the junction kept 1 base outside the gene matches. As DNA, the CDR3 is TGTGCCAGCAGTGAAAGGACAGGGGGTAGCAATCAGCCCCAGCATTTT. Protein sequence: CASSERTGGSNQPQHF.

CDR3 sequence reads: CASSPRYSNTEAFF. In DNA form, the CDR3 reads TGTGCCAGCTCACCACGATATAGCAACACTGAAGCTTTCTTT. The chain joins TRBV18 to TRBJ1-1; D uncertain. There are 14 residues in the CDR3. In germline, CDR1 is KGHSH, CDR2 LQKENI. V was cut by 1 base and J by 2 bases, with 8 bases left in between.

The CDR3 spells CASSYSGGYNQPQHF. CDR3 nucleotide sequence: TGTGCCAGCAGTTACTCGGGGGGTTACAATCAGCCCCAGCATTTT. The gene calls are TRBV6-5 and TRBJ1-5; possible D gene TRBD1, 5 bases. The CDR3 extends over 15 amino acids. Germline V gives CDR1 MNHEY, CDR2 SVGAGI. V was cut by 0 bases and J by 3 bases, with 9 bases left in between.

The chain joins TRBV5-1 to TRBJ1-2, with no clear D. The V end lost 3 bases, the J end lost 3 bases, and 12 bases lay between the germline ends. Germline V gene lookup returns CDR1 SGHRS and CDR2 YFSETQ. The CDR3 totals 14 residues. The CDR3 coding sequence is TGCGCCAGCAGCTGGACTTCGAGTTACTATGGCTACACCTTC. It codes for CASSWTSSYYGYTF.

This sequence joins TRBV3-1 (or the pseudogene TRBV3-2) and TRBJ2-1; no clear D gene. This CDR3 spans 11 amino acids. Germline V gene lookup returns CDR1 LGHDT and CDR2 YNNKEL (reference sequence). Trimming took off 4 bases at V and 8 bases at J, with 6 bases between the two ends. The CDR3 nucleotides are TGTGCCAGCAGCCTGCGTCATGAGCAGTTCTTC. This sequence encodes CASSLRHEQFF.

The chain has TRBV10-2 and TRBJ2-4, with 8 bases identical to TRBD2. Germline V gene sequence: CDR1 WSHSY, CDR2 SAAADI. The junction had 18 bases not matched to a gene; V was cut back by 6 bases and J by 8 bases. This CDR3 contains 17 residues. This CDR3 is CASRLPYSGGPADIQYF. CDR3 sequence (DNA): TGCGCCAGCAGACTTCCATACAGCGGGGGCCCAGCCGACATTCAGTACTTC.

The chain employs TRBV4-1 and TRBJ1-2; 9 nucleotides line up with TRBD1. Per the germline V gene, CDR1 is MGHRA and CDR2 is YSYEKL. The CDR3 is 13 amino acids. With V trimmed by 3 bases and J by 8 bases, 4 bases remained unmatched. CDR3 sequence (DNA): TGCGCCAGCAGCCACCGGACAGGGGAAGGCTACACCTTC. It specifies CASSHRTGEGYTF.

This rearrangement joins TRBV4-2 to TRBJ2-3, with D possibly TRBD1 on 5 matching bases. The CDR3 is 17 residues long. The germline CDR1 and CDR2 sequences are LGHNA and YNFKEQ. Trimming removed 0 bases at V and 3 bases at J, with 16 bases between. The CDR3 sequence: CASSQESQGFSTDTQYF. CDR3 coding DNA: TGTGCCAGCAGCCAAGAATCTCAGGGTTTCTCGACAGATACGCAGTATTTT.

The table lists this clone with a count of one. V is TRBV30 and J is TRBJ1-4, with 10 bases aligning to TRBD1. CDR1 and CDR2 (germline): GTSNPN, SVGIG (reference sequence). This CDR3 region has 17 residues. V lost 3 bases, J lost 5 bases, and 12 bases stayed unmatched. The chain's CDR3 is CAWSSPGTGAWNEKLFF. The CDR3 nucleotides are TGTGCCTGGAGCTCTCCCGGGACAGGGGCTTGGAATGAAAAACTGTTTTTT.

This clone turned up a few times. The chain uses TRBV5-1 and TRBJ1-1; D is undetermined. The V and J ends lost 4 bases and 2 bases respectively, with 24 bases between them. This CDR3 spans 18 amino acids. Germline V gene data show CDR1 as SGHRS and CDR2 as YFSETQ. The CDR3 DNA follows: TGCGCCAGCAGCCATTCTGTCCGGACTTTGCCTTTTAACACTGAAGCTTTCTTT. This translates into CASSHSVRTLPFNTEAFF.

The chain employs TRBV14 and TRBJ1-1, with D tentatively TRBD1 (6 bases). Germline V gene sequence: CDR1 SGHDN, CDR2 FVKESK. Trimming stripped 5 bases from V and 7 bases from J, with 17 bases between. The CDR3 consists of 14 residues. The CDR3 sequence: CASSEDSAHFEAFF. CDR3 DNA: TGTGCCAGCAGCGAGGACAGCGCACATTTTGAAGCTTTCTTT.

A single count supports this clone. The V and J genes are TRBV4-3 and TRBJ2-2, with D tentatively TRBD1 (6 bases). This CDR3 has 16 amino acids. CDR1 and CDR2 from the germline V gene are LGHNA and YSLEER. Trimming cost V 4 bases and J 2 bases, with 14 bases left between them. CDR3 amino acids: CASSRRLGANTGELFF. In nucleotides, the CDR3 is TGCGCCAGCAGCCGCCGCCTGGGGGCTAACACCGGGGAGCTGTTTTTT.